One sample yielded the 20 T cell receptor beta chains listed below, sequenced in a study of PD-L1 blockade in urothelial cancer. Using immunoSEQ multiplex PCR, the repertoire was profiled, and TCRdb retains in-frame clones only, with some absent. The sample contains about 39,000 clones, approximately 90% of which appear only once. Specimen: PBMCs, collected around atezolizumab (anti-PD-L1) treatment. These receptors originate from a man aged 60-69 years with urothelial cancer.

This clone came up once. The V call is TRBV5-1, the J call TRBJ1-1; D unclear. CDR3 size: 14 residues. Germline V gives CDR1 SGHRS, CDR2 YFSETQ. Trimming stripped 4 bases from V and 4 bases from J, with 14 bases between. CDR3 sequence (DNA): TGCGCCAGCAGCAAGGTGCTAGGGAGCACTGAAGCTTTCTTT. Protein product: CASSKVLGSTEAFF.

The DNA for the CDR3 is TGTGCCAGTAGTATAATGGGACAGAGCACAGATACGCAGTATTTT. Translation gives CASSIMGQSTDTQYF. V and J are TRBV19 and TRBJ2-3, with 7 bases identical to TRBD1. Germline trimming cut 2 bases from V and 0 bases from J; bases unmatched to any gene: 2. This CDR3 comprises 15 residues. Germline CDR1 LNHDA, CDR2 SQIVND (reference sequence).

V is TRBV6-1 and J is TRBJ2-1; D gene ambiguous. The CDR3 has 15 residues. The V end lost 6 bases, the J end lost 0 bases, and 12 bases lay between the germline ends. The germline V gene encodes CDR1 MNHNS and CDR2 SASEGT. CDR3 protein: CASRTTLSSYNEQFF. The CDR3 nucleotides read TGTGCCAGCAGGACGACTCTGAGCTCCTACAATGAGCAGTTCTTC.

The V gene is TRBV7-3, the J gene TRBJ1-1; TRBD1 aligns across 7 bases. The CDR3 length is 16 residues. Trimming cost V 1 base and J 2 bases; bases outside gene matches: 7. Per the germline V gene, CDR1 is SGHTA and CDR2 is FQGTGA. For the CDR3, the DNA is TGTGCCAGCAGCTTAAAAGGGGGCTCTTCAAACACTGAAGCTTTCTTT. Its translation is CASSLKGGSSNTEAFF.

The chain employs TRBV9 and TRBJ2-2, with 7 bases that match TRBD1. The CDR3 extends over 17 amino acids. V lost 1 base to trimming and J lost 1 base; unmatched junction nucleotides: 7. Looked up from germline, CDR1 is SGDLS and CDR2 is YYNGEE. The DNA of the CDR3 is TGTGCCAGCAGCGTAAGCTCGGGACAGCTGAACACCGGGGAGCTGTTTTTT. It codes for CASSVSSGQLNTGELFF.

The genes are TRBV2 and TRBJ2-5, with 7 bases matching TRBD2. V dropped 3 bases and J dropped 4; count of bases not matched to a gene: 8. The CDR3 totals 15 residues. Germline V gene data show CDR1 as SNHLY and CDR2 as FYNNEI. CDR3 sequence reads: CASSDGGRAGETQYF. The CDR3 DNA follows: TGTGCCAGCAGTGACGGTGGGAGGGCTGGAGAGACCCAGTACTTC.

CDR3 amino acids: CATRQGGNSPLHF. For the CDR3, the DNA is TGTGCCACCCGGCAGGGGGGAAATTCACCCCTCCACTTT. The gene calls are TRBV15 and TRBJ1-6, with 7 positions matching TRBD1. Germline CDR1 LNHNV, CDR2 YYDKDF (reference sequence). The CDR3 runs 13 residues. V dropped 8 bases and J dropped 7; count of bases not matched to a gene: 5. Full variable domain (missing parts from reference TRBV15 and TRBJ1-6): DAMVIQNPRYQVTQFGKPVTLSCSQTLNHNVMYWYQQKSSQAPKLLFHYYDKDFNNEADTPDNFQSRRPNTSFCFLDIRSPGLGDTAMYLCATRQGGNSPLHFGNGTRLTVT.

This chain links TRBV28 with TRBJ1-3; TRBD1 matches at 7 bases. The CDR3 spans 16 residues. Trimming took 6 bases from V and 11 from J; bases not matched to a gene: 19. The germline gives CDR1 MDHEN, CDR2 SYDVKM. This CDR3 reads CASRVTGQRLKGPIYF. In DNA form, the CDR3 reads TGTGCCAGCAGAGTAACGGGACAGCGCCTTAAGGGCCCCATATATTTT.

This chain joins TRBV18 and TRBJ1-1; 7 positions agree with TRBD1. Germline CDR1 and CDR2: KGHSH and LQKENI. This CDR3 is 16 amino acids long. The J segment lost 0 bases and the V segment lost 1 base, leaving 5 bases of the junction unmatched. CDR3 bases: TGTGCCAGCTCACCACTAGGGGGCACCATGAACACTGAAGCTTTCTTT. This encodes CASSPLGGTMNTEAFF.

This clone was observed a handful of times. The chain joins TRBV7-3 to TRBJ2-7; 9 bases agree with TRBD2. The CDR3 contains 15 residues. Germline CDR1 reads SGHTA; CDR2 reads FQGTGA. V lost 5 bases to trimming and J lost 5 bases; unmatched junction nucleotides: 10. CDR3 residues: CASSRSGTSRDEQYF. CDR3 bases: TGTGCCAGCAGCAGATCCGGGACTAGCCGTGACGAGCAGTACTTC. The variable domain in full, with the rest retrieved from reference TRBV7-3 and TRBJ2-7, is GAGVSQTPSNKVTEKGKYVELRCDPISGHTALYWYRQSLGQGPEFLIYFQGTGAADDSGLPNDRFFAVRPEGSVSTLKIQRTERGDSAVYLCASSRSGTSRDEQYFGPGTRLTVT.

This clone occurred once. The chain uses TRBV6-1 and TRBJ1-3; the match to TRBD1 covers 7 bases. V shed 5 bases and J 2 bases; nucleotides not matched to a gene: 6. This CDR3 has 15 residues. Germline V gene data show CDR1 as MNHNS and CDR2 as SASEGT. The CDR3, as DNA: TGTGCCAGCAGTACGACCGGGACAGCTGGAAACACCATATATTTT. This sequence encodes CASSTTGTAGNTIYF.

This sequence joins TRBV15 and TRBJ1-2, with D perhaps TRBD1 (5 bases). The CDR3 contains 13 residues. Trimming pared 5 bases from V and 5 bases from J, leaving 12 bases between. In germline, CDR1 is LNHNV, CDR2 YYDKDF (reference sequence). In DNA, the CDR3 is TGTGCCACCAGCGGTTCGGCAGGGTATGGCTACACCTTC. Translated: CATSGSAGYGYTF.

V and J are TRBV18 and TRBJ2-7; 9 bases agree with TRBD1. The CDR3 spans 15 residues. The V gene's germline CDR1 is KGHSH and CDR2 LQKENI. The trim removed 0 bases at V and 4 bases at J, leaving 4 bases unmatched. CDR3 amino acids: CASSPPETGGYEQYF. In DNA form, the CDR3 reads TGTGCCAGCTCACCACCTGAGACAGGGGGTTACGAGCAGTACTTC.

This rearrangement joins TRBV29-1 to TRBJ2-1; TRBD2 matches at 13 bases. The length of the CDR3 is 15 residues. The trim removed 7 bases at V and 1 base at J, leaving 4 bases unmatched. Germline V CDR1 and CDR2: SQVTM, ANQGSEA. The CDR3 region has the DNA TGCAGCGCCTCACTAGCGGGAGGGTCCTACAATGAGCAGTTCTTC. The encoded protein is CSASLAGGSYNEQFF.

V gene TRBV6-4 combines with J gene TRBJ1-1; 10 bases map to TRBD1. This CDR3 region has 17 residues. Trimming at V came to 6 bases and at J to 5 bases, leaving 15 bases not matched to a gene. Germline V gene sequence: CDR1 MRHNA, CDR2 SNTAGT. CDR3: CASSLFGTGEGKTEAFF. For the CDR3, the DNA is TGTGCCAGCAGCCTATTCGGGACAGGGGAGGGAAAGACTGAAGCTTTCTTT.

This clone was recorded once. This chain joins TRBV7-9 and TRBJ2-6, with D perhaps matching TRBD1 (6 bases). Trimming took off 2 bases at V and 0 bases at J, with 11 bases between the two ends. Looked up from germline, CDR1 is SEHNR and CDR2 is FQNEAQ (reference sequence). This CDR3 has 17 amino acids. Here the CDR3 reads CASSLSTGSSGANVLTF. The CDR3 DNA reads TGTGCCAGCAGCTTATCCACAGGGAGCTCTGGGGCCAACGTCCTGACTTTC.

J is TRBJ2-6 and V is TRBV4-3, with 8 nucleotides matching TRBD1. CDR1 is LGHNA, CDR2 YSLEER, per germline. V dropped 0 bases and J dropped 0; count of bases not matched to a gene: 7. The CDR3 sequence is 19 residues long. CDR3 in amino acids: CASSQDQGQDTSGANVLTF. The CDR3 DNA is TGCGCCAGCAGCCAAGATCAGGGACAGGACACCTCTGGGGCCAACGTCCTGACTTTC.

The V gene is TRBV29-1, the J gene TRBJ1-2; TRBD1 matches 8 bases. This CDR3 is 14 amino acids long. V was clipped by 5 bases and J by 4 bases; unmatched bases: 9. Germline V gene lookup returns CDR1 SQVTM and CDR2 ANQGSEA. This chain's CDR3 is CSVISGGWGYGYTF. The CDR3 nucleotides read TGCAGCGTTATTTCAGGGGGCTGGGGCTATGGCTACACCTTC.

CDR3 region: CASHREMNTEAFF. The CDR3 nucleotides read TGTGCCAGCCACAGGGAGATGAACACTGAAGCTTTCTTT. This chain uses TRBV5-4 with TRBJ1-1; weak D call: TRBD1 (6 bases). The germline V and J ends were trimmed by 7 bases and 0 bases, with 10 bases remaining between them. Germline loops: CDR1 SGHNT, CDR2 YYREEE (reference sequence). The CDR3 is 13 residues long. Based on the CDR3 plus reference TRBV5-4 and TRBJ1-1, the full variable domain is ETGVTQSPTHLIKTRGQQVTLRCSSQSGHNTVSWYQQALGQGPQFIFQYYREEENGRGNFPPRFSGLQFPNYSSELNVNALELDDSALYLCASHREMNTEAFFGQGTRLTVV.

This clone was found a few times. This chain uses TRBV6-5 with TRBJ1-1; TRBD1 matches 7 bases. CDR3 size: 12 residues. CDR1 MNHEY and CDR2 SVGAGI come from the germline V gene. V was pared by 5 bases and J by 8 bases, with 5 bases of the junction left unmatched. The CDR3 spells CASSKTGTEAFF. Written as DNA, the CDR3 is TGTGCCAGCAGTAAGACAGGGACCGAAGCTTTCTTT.